The 10 T cell receptor beta chains below all came from one sample that was sequenced in a study of a mutant IDH1 vaccine in newly diagnosed glioma (dated by TCRdb to the early 2020s). For these TCRs, the target antigens are not known. The time point label of this sample denotes: week 11, during vaccination. Every vaccine dose consisted of 300 ug of a 20-mer mutant IDH1 peptide in Montanide, administered subcutaneously together with topical imiquimod. To prepare the library, the immunoSEQ multiplex PCR assay was applied. TCRdb took this table from immuneACCESS and kept in-frame rearrangements with V and J called. Such tables lack part of the clones; where checked against another copy, unresolved V genes explain under half of the gap, and the rest is unexplained. The sample table contains some 30,000 clones; only one count was recorded for approximately 78% of them. The leading ten clones occupy over 20% of the sample.

Sequencing was performed on PBMCs, taken from a glioma patient whose treatment included an IDH1 peptide vaccine. The receptor source for this set is a man between 25 and 39 years old with glioma.

V usage is TRBV29-1 and J usage is TRBJ2-2; D gene uncertain. The CDR3 loop spans 16 amino acids. Looked up from germline, CDR1 is SQVTM and CDR2 is ANQGSEA. The V gene lost 1 base and the J gene lost 2 bases, with 14 bases spanning the gap. The CDR3 DNA sequence: TGCAGCGTTGAAGGCCTCGGAGCTCGAAACACCGGGGAGCTGTTTTTT. This sequence encodes CSVEGLGARNTGELFF.

This chain uses TRBV11-2 with TRBJ1-5; D may be TRBD1 (5 bases). The CDR3 runs to 15 residues. The germline gives CDR1 SGHAT, CDR2 FQNNGV. V dropped 0 bases and J dropped 6 bases, with 12 bases sitting between them. This chain's CDR3 is CASSLDMAGRQPQHF. For the CDR3, the DNA is TGTGCCAGCAGCTTAGACATGGCAGGGCGTCAGCCCCAGCATTTT.

V gene TRBV4-3 combines with J gene TRBJ1-3; D is perhaps TRBD1 (5 bases). V was pared by 0 bases and J by 1 base, with 10 bases between. Germline values: CDR1 LGHNA, CDR2 YSLEER. This CDR3 has 16 amino acids. This CDR3 is CASSQEGGGSGNTIYF. The CDR3, as DNA: TGCGCCAGCAGCCAAGAGGGGGGGGGATCTGGAAACACCATATATTTT.

This chain joins TRBV7-9 and TRBJ1-1; D is ambiguous. The CDR3 is 14 amino acids. V gave up 1 base and J gave up 1 base, with 7 bases separating them. Germline CDR1 and CDR2: SEHNR and FQNEAQ (reference sequence). The CDR3 protein is CASSLVPGNTEAFF. CDR3 sequence (DNA): TGTGCCAGCAGCTTAGTCCCAGGGAACACTGAAGCTTTCTTT.

This clone occurred once. The chain has TRBV7-9 and TRBJ2-3; tentative D call: TRBD2 (5 bases). Germline V gene data show CDR1 as SEHNR and CDR2 as FQNEAQ (reference sequence). The CDR3 runs 17 residues. V gave up 4 bases and J gave up 0 bases, with 17 bases separating them. This CDR3 reads CASSSPGGQYSTDTQYF. CDR3 DNA sequence: TGTGCCAGCAGCTCTCCCGGCGGGCAATACAGCACAGATACGCAGTATTTT.

CDR3 DNA: TGCGCCAGCAGCCAAGAATATGCACGAGGACAGGGGGTCCGCGAGCAGTACTTC. This sequence encodes CASSQEYARGQGVREQYF. This chain uses TRBV4-3 with TRBJ2-7, with 10 bases lining up with TRBD1. The CDR3 consists of 18 residues. The V gene end was trimmed by 0 bases and the J gene end by 6 bases; junction bases not matched to a gene: 14. Germline V gene lookup returns CDR1 LGHNA and CDR2 YSLEER.

This chain joins TRBV5-1 and TRBJ2-1, with D perhaps TRBD1 (6 bases). CDR1 and CDR2 (germline): SGHRS, YFSETQ. This CDR3 is built from 15 residues. The V end lost 4 bases, the J end lost 0 bases, and 11 bases lay between the germline ends. CDR3 loop: CASSQDSSSYNEQFF. CDR3 DNA: TGCGCCAGCAGCCAGGACAGTAGCTCCTACAATGAGCAGTTCTTC.

The chain employs TRBV6-1 and TRBJ2-1; either TRBD1 or TRBD2 may fit D (5 bases each). Trimming took off 2 bases at V and 4 bases at J, with 12 bases between the two ends. This CDR3 is 15 amino acids long. Germline values: CDR1 MNHNS, CDR2 SASEGT. For the CDR3, the DNA is TGTGCCAGCAGTGAAATCGGGACGGGGTACAATGAGCAGTTCTTC. Translation: CASSEIGTGYNEQFF.

This sequence joins TRBV6-5 and TRBJ2-7; a weak D match, TRBD1 (6 bases). The CDR3 loop spans 15 amino acids. Looked up from germline, CDR1 is MNHEY and CDR2 is SVGAGI. V lost 6 bases to trimming and J lost 1 base, with 16 bases between them. The CDR3 DNA follows: TGTGCCAGCAGCCAACGTAGGGGGAGATCCTACGAGCAGTACTTC. Protein product: CASSQRRGRSYEQYF.

The rearrangement uses TRBV4-2 and TRBJ1-5, with D hard to call. Trimming left V 0 bases short and J 9 bases short, with 15 bases between. Germline V gene sequence: CDR1 LGHNA, CDR2 YNFKEQ. CDR3 size: 15 residues. The chain's CDR3 is CASSQDDNELRPQHF. The CDR3 nucleotides read TGTGCCAGCAGCCAAGATGATAACGAATTAAGGCCCCAGCATTTT.